Described below is a single T cell receptor beta chain sequence and its context. These data originate in a study of blood T cell repertoires in COVID-19. Study details: The United States, Italy and Spain supplied acute and convalescent COVID-19 samples. In each case, the material was cDNA or gDNA derived from T cells, B-cell-depleted T cells, or PBMCs.

Trimming shortened V by 0 bases and J by 5 bases, and 8 bases separated the two germline ends. The CDR3 runs to 14 residues. Germline CDR1 and CDR2: WSHSY and SAAADI. Those enrolled in Seattle joined during active infection and were followed longitudinally afterward. Per the original methods: Amplifying reference gene primers gave estimates of nucleated cell counts. The table came from immunoSEQ multiplex PCR; TCRdb's copy has only in-frame clones and leaves some out. Clone size and the V and J calls come from that table; the DNA yielded D and trimming. The repertoire holds 200,000 to 300,000 clones, around 84% seen once, with about 5.2% in the top ten.

Sequencing used peripheral blood. The chain has TRBV10-2 and TRBJ1-5; D may be TRBD1 (5 bases). This sequence originates from a woman between 55 and 75 years old with COVID-19, enrolled during active disease. CDR3 DNA: TGCGCCAGCAGTGAGTCGACAGCTTATCAGCCCCAGCATTTT. As protein: CASSESTAYQPQHF.